Listed below are T cell receptor beta chains from one sample, sequenced in a study of PD-1 blockade in classical Hodgkin lymphoma. Clones were read by immunoSEQ multiplex PCR, and TCRdb kept only the in-frame ones, dropping some. The sample consists of about 72,000 clones, 90% to 95% of them appearing once. The sequences come from peripheral blood mononuclear cells (PBMCs), collected at baseline. These receptors all come from a human donor with classical Hodgkin lymphoma. Each CDR3 is given with its conserved first and last residue. The D gene is left open where the match is weak. Clone size, where shown, is once, few, many, or a class for clones that have expanded.

>TRBJ2-1|.|TRBV30|TRBD2|14
CAWKTGTSGGEQFF
TGTGCCTGGAAAACCGGGACTAGCGGCGGGGAGCAGTTCTTC
>TRBJ2-5|once|TRBV30|.|12
CALALGGETQYF
TGTGCCTTGGCGTTAGGAGGGGAGACCCAGTACTTC
>TRBJ2-3|.|TRBV30|.|16
CAGEWWVGGHTDTQYF
TGTGCCGGGGAGTGGTGGGTCGGGGGCCACACAGATACGCAGTATTTT
>TRBJ2-2|.|TRBV4-3|TRBD1|16
CASSQAGTGVGGELFF
TGCGCCAGCAGCCAAGCAGGGACAGGGGTGGGCGGGGAGCTGTTTTTT
>TRBJ1-2|once|TRBV6-1|.|16
CASSEVGGYANYGYTF
TGTGCCAGCAGTGAAGTTGGAGGGTACGCTAACTATGGCTACACCTTC
>TRBJ1-1|.|TRBV4-1|.|16
CASSQTGSPSDTEAFF
TGCGCCAGCAGCCAGACCGGGAGTCCGTCGGACACTGAAGCTTTCTTT
>TRBJ2-1|.|TRBV7-3|.|12
CASSLTSTEQFF
TGTGCCAGCAGCTTAACGTCGACGGAGCAGTTCTTC
>TRBJ2-3|.|TRBV6-1|.|16
CASSEALGGTTDTQYF
TGTGCCAGCAGTGAAGCGCTTGGGGGAACCACAGATACGCAGTATTTT
>TRBJ1-5|.|TRBV6-1|.|19
CASSDPTGGRTIGYQPQHF
TGTGCCAGCAGTGACCCTACCGGGGGGAGGACGATTGGTTATCAGCCCCAGCATTTT
>TRBJ2-7|once|TRBV7-9|.|13
CASSESFNYEQYF
TGTGCCAGCAGCGAGAGCTTCAACTACGAGCAGTACTTC
>TRBJ1-2|.|TRBV19|.|16
CASSPLPGAHYYGYTF
TGTGCCAGTAGCCCCCTTCCAGGGGCCCACTACTATGGCTACACCTTC
>TRBJ2-7|.|TRBV11-2|TRBD2|17
CASSLDPLTSGHYEQYF
TGTGCCAGCAGCTTAGATCCTCTGACTAGCGGACATTACGAGCAGTACTTC
>TRBJ2-7|.|TRBV6-6|TRBD1|13
CASRTGGLGEQYF
TGTGCCAGTCGGACAGGGGGTTTAGGCGAGCAGTACTTC
>TRBJ2-7|.|TRBV19|TRBD2|14
CASNAGGYNYEQYF
TGTGCCAGTAACGCGGGGGGGTATAACTACGAGCAGTACTTC
>TRBJ1-2|.|TRBV30|.|13
CAWSGTSNYGYTF
TGTGCCTGGAGTGGGACAAGTAACTATGGCTACACCTTC